This entry lists 19 T cell receptor beta chains sequenced from one sample in a study of blood T cell repertoires in COVID-19. Here immunoSEQ multiplex PCR was the method, and the copy in TCRdb shows in-frame clones only, minus some. The sample includes 75,000 to 95,000 clones, around 81% of them seen just once. Source material: peripheral blood. The receptor set was obtained from a man aged 50-59 years with acute or convalescent COVID-19.

This clone was recorded a few times. This chain joins TRBV7-6 and TRBJ2-5; TRBD1 aligns across 8 bases. The germline V gene has CDR1 SGHVS and CDR2 FNYEAQ. V lost 5 bases to trimming and J lost 1 base; unmatched junction nucleotides: 6. The CDR3 is 15 amino acids. CDR3 in DNA: TGTGCCAGCAGCGCTCGGACAGGGATCCAAGAGACCCAGTACTTC. Amino acid sequence: CASSARTGIQETQYF.

This chain connects TRBV5-4 to TRBJ1-6, with 8 bases matching TRBD1. Germline-derived CDR1 and CDR2 are SGHNT and YYREEE (reference sequence). The CDR3 is made up of 17 amino acids. After removal of 2 bases from V and 5 bases from J, the junction contained 9 bases not matched to a gene. CDR3 protein: CASSLASGQGDNSPLHF. Written as DNA, the CDR3 is TGTGCCAGCAGCTTAGCGAGCGGACAGGGCGATAATTCACCCCTCCACTTT.

The chain employs TRBV7-2 and TRBJ2-3; 10 bases map to TRBD2. Germline CDR1 SGHTA, CDR2 FQGNSA. J lost 6 bases, V lost 3 bases, and 9 bases had no gene match. This CDR3 has 16 amino acids. This CDR3 reads CASSLEPAGGADTQYF. CDR3 DNA: TGTGCCAGCAGCTTGGAGCCAGCGGGAGGGGCGGATACGCAGTATTTT.

V gene TRBV3-1 (or the pseudogene TRBV3-2) combines with J gene TRBJ2-5; 7 bases map to TRBD2. Losses at the gene ends were 3 bases for V and 3 bases for J; bases not matched to a gene: 4. The CDR3 is 14 residues long. CDR1 and CDR2 from the germline V gene are LGHDT and YNNKEL (reference sequence). The CDR3: CASSQPGGKETQYF. The DNA for the CDR3 is TGTGCCAGCAGCCAGCCGGGAGGTAAAGAGACCCAGTACTTC.

The genes are TRBV6-5 and TRBJ1-1; TRBD1 agrees at 8 bases. Germline-derived CDR1 and CDR2 are MNHEY and SVGAGI. The ends lost 4 bases at V and 1 base at J; junction bases unmatched: 2. CDR3 size: 14 residues. The DNA for the CDR3 is TGTGCCAGCAGTTCGACAGGGGCGAACACTGAAGCTTTCTTT. Its translation: CASSSTGANTEAFF.

The chain employs TRBV30 and TRBJ2-3; 10 bases agree with TRBD1. V shed 1 base and J 9 bases; nucleotides not matched to a gene: 7. The CDR3 sequence is 14 residues long. Germline V CDR1 and CDR2: GTSNPN, SVGIG (reference sequence). This chain's CDR3 is CAWSGDRGGVTQYF. DNA of the CDR3: TGTGCCTGGAGTGGGGACAGGGGTGGGGTCACGCAGTATTTT.

The chain uses TRBV19 and TRBJ2-2; TRBD1 matches at 10 bases. With V trimmed by 5 bases and J by 5 bases, 5 bases remained unmatched. This CDR3 has 15 amino acids. CDR1 and CDR2 (germline): LNHDA, SQIVND (reference sequence). Here the CDR3 DNA reads TGTGCCAGTAGTGGTTGGACAGGGGGGACCGGGGAGCTGTTTTTT. This codes for CASSGWTGGTGELFF.

This chain uses TRBV11-2 with TRBJ2-5; no firm D call. CDR3 size: 15 residues. Germline assignment: CDR1 SGHAT and CDR2 FQNNGV. Trimming left V 0 bases short and J 1 base short, with 9 bases between. Written as DNA, the CDR3 is TGTGCCAGCAGCTTAGAAACAGTCCTCCAAGAGACCCAGTACTTC. Its protein product is CASSLETVLQETQYF.

The chain recombines TRBV19 with TRBJ1-5; D may be TRBD1 (5 bases). The length of the CDR3 is 15 residues. V dropped 6 bases and J dropped 2 bases, with 14 bases sitting between them. CDR1 is LNHDA and CDR2 is SQIVND in the germline V gene (reference sequence). The CDR3 DNA sequence: TGTGCCAGTAGCACACAGGAGAAGGGCAATCAGCCCCAGCATTTT. Its protein is CASSTQEKGNQPQHF. The complete variable domain, with remaining parts taken from reference TRBV19 and TRBJ1-5, reads DGGITQSPKYLFRKEGQNVTLSCEQNLNHDAMYWYRQDPGQGLRLIYYSQIVNDFQKGDIAEGYSVSREKKESFPLTVTSAQKNPTAFYLCASSTQEKGNQPQHFGDGTRLSIL.

This clone was detected only a few times. This sequence joins TRBV2 and TRBJ1-2; 9 bases map to TRBD1. CDR3 length equals 14 residues. Germline V gene lookup returns CDR1 SNHLY and CDR2 FYNNEI. V trimming: 4 bases; J trimming: 4 bases; junction bases outside the gene matches: 4. CDR3 sequence: CASSGGQGGYGYTF. The CDR3 nucleotides are TGTGCCAGCAGTGGGGGACAGGGAGGCTATGGCTACACCTTC.

This chain links TRBV21-1 with TRBJ1-2. TRBV21-1 counts as a pseudogene. CDR3 length equals 14 residues. The CDR3 loop reads CASGRGRANYGYTF. For the CDR3, the DNA is TGTGCCAGCGGACGGGGGAGAGCTAACTATGGCTACACCTTC.

This sequence joins TRBV2 and TRBJ2-7; no clear D gene. Germline V gives CDR1 SNHLY, CDR2 FYNNEI. Trimming removed 6 bases from V and 3 bases from J, with 9 bases in between. The CDR3 consists of 12 residues. CDR3 nucleotide sequence: TGTGCCAGCAGCGAGCTTTTCTACGAGCAGTACTTC. Protein: CASSELFYEQYF.

The rearrangement uses TRBV7-8 and TRBJ2-7; TRBD1 might be the D (7 bases). The CDR3 length is 16 residues. From germline, CDR1 is SGHVS and CDR2 FQNEAQ. V shed 2 bases and J shed 1 base, with 15 bases lying between them. CDR3 protein: CASSLSGGRQSYEQYF. The CDR3 DNA follows: TGTGCCAGCAGCTTATCAGGGGGGCGCCAATCCTACGAGCAGTACTTC.

This clone appeared once. CDR3 loop: CASSPTSGRGLGGSYEQYF. DNA for the CDR3: TGTGCCAGCAGTCCCACTAGCGGGAGGGGCTTGGGGGGTAGCTACGAGCAGTACTTC. The chain employs TRBV28 and TRBJ2-7; 13 positions agree with TRBD2. The CDR3 extends over 19 amino acids. Germline loops: CDR1 MDHEN, CDR2 SYDVKM. The J segment lost 3 bases and the V segment lost 5 bases, leaving 16 bases of the junction unmatched.

A few counts support this clone. This chain uses TRBV19 with TRBJ1-5; 7 nucleotides agree with TRBD1. CDR1 and CDR2 from the germline V gene are LNHDA and SQIVND (reference sequence). After removal of 0 bases from V and 7 bases from J, the junction contained 9 bases not matched to a gene. The CDR3 is 16 amino acids. The CDR3 sequence: CASSIEQLLRGQPQHF. CDR3 DNA sequence: TGTGCCAGTAGTATAGAACAACTCCTCAGGGGGCAGCCCCAGCATTTT.

As to this clone: Mismatch with germline at one junction end may stem from a read error. The chain has TRBV6-5 and TRBJ2-5; TRBD1 agrees at 7 bases. Looked up from germline, CDR1 is MNHEY and CDR2 is SVGAGI. The CDR3 length is 13 residues. The CDR3 sequence is CASSYAGQAAHYF. In nucleotides, the CDR3 is TGTGCCAGCAGTTACGCCGGACAGGCGGCCCACTACTTC.

V is TRBV3-1 (or the pseudogene TRBV3-2) and J is TRBJ1-2; 8 positions match TRBD1. Germline CDR1 reads LGHDT; CDR2 reads YNNKEL (reference sequence). There are 16 residues in the CDR3. V was clipped by 2 bases and J by 4 bases; unmatched bases: 9. The CDR3 DNA sequence: TGTGCCAGCAGCCAACCACCCGGACAGGGAAGCTATGGCTACACCTTC. This gives the protein CASSQPPGQGSYGYTF.

V usage is TRBV7-9 and J usage is TRBJ1-5, with a possible D match to TRBD1 (5 bases). The germline V and J ends were trimmed by 2 bases and 6 bases, with 8 bases remaining between them. The CDR3 contains 13 residues. Germline values: CDR1 SEHNR, CDR2 FQNEAQ (reference sequence). CDR3 in DNA: TGTGCCAGCAGCTTACCCGACAGTCAGCCCCAGCATTTT. Encoded protein: CASSLPDSQPQHF.

The V gene is TRBV14, the J gene TRBJ1-4; D gene unclear. V was cut by 6 bases and J by 7 bases, with 12 bases left in between. Germline V gene data show CDR1 as SGHDN and CDR2 as FVKESK. There are 13 residues in the CDR3. This chain's CDR3 is CASRGIGSEKLFF. The CDR3 bases are TGTGCCAGCAGAGGTATCGGGAGTGAAAAACTGTTTTTT.